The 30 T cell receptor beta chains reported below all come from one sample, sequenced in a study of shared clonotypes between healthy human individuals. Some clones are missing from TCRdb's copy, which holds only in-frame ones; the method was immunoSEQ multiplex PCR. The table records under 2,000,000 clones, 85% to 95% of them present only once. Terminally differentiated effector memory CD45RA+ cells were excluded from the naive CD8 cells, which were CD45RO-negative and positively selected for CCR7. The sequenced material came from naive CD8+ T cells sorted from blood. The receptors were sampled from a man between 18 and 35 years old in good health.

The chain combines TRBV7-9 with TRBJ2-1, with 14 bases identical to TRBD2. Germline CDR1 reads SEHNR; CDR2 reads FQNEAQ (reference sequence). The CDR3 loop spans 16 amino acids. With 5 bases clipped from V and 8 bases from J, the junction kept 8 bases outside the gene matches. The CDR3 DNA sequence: TGTGCCAGCAGCCCGGGACTAGCGGGAGAGGACGATGAGCAGTTCTTC. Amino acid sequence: CASSPGLAGEDDEQFF. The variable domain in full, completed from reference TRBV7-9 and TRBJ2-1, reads DTGVSQNPRHKITKRGQNVTFRCDPISEHNRLYWYRQTLGQGPEFLTYFQNEAQLEKSRLLSDRFSAERPKGSFSTLEIQRTEQGDSAMYLCASSPGLAGEDDEQFFGPGTRLTVL.

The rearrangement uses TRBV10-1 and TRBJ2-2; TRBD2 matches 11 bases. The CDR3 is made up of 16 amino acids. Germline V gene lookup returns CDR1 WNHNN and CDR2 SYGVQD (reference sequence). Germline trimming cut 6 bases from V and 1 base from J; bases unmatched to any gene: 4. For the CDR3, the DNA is TGCGCCAGCAGCGAGGGACTAGCGGTGAACACCGGGGAGCTGTTTTTT. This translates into CASSEGLAVNTGELFF.

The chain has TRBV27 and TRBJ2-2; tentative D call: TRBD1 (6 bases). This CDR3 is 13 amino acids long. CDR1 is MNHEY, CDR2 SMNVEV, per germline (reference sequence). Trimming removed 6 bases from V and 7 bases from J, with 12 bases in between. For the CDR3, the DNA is TGTGCCAGCAGCCCCAGGGGCCTCGGGGAGCTGTTTTTT. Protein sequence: CASSPRGLGELFF.

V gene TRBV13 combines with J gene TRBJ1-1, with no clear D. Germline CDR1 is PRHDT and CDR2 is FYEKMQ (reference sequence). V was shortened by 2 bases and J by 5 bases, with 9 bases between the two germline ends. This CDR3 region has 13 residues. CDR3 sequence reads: CASSLYSGTEAFF. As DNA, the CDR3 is TGTGCCAGCAGCTTATACTCGGGGACTGAAGCTTTCTTT. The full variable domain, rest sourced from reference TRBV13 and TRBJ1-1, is AAGVIQSPRHLIKEKRETATLKCYPIPRHDTVYWYQQGPGQDPQFLISFYEKMQSDKGSIPDRFSAQQFSDYHSELNMSSLELGDSALYFCASSLYSGTEAFFGQGTRLTVV.

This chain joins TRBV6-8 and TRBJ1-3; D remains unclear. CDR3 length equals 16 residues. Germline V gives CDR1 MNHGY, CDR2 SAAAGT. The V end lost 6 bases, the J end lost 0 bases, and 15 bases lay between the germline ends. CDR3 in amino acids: CASRGAAASSGNTIYF. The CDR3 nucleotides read TGTGCCAGCAGAGGCGCGGCAGCTAGCTCTGGAAACACCATATATTTT.

The CDR3 here is CASSATGGSEKLFF. Written as DNA, the CDR3 is TGTGCCAGCAGTGCGACAGGGGGCTCTGAAAAACTGTTTTTT. The gene calls are TRBV6-5 and TRBJ1-4; 10 bases line up with TRBD1. The ends lost 5 bases at V and 7 bases at J; junction bases unmatched: 4. Germline values: CDR1 MNHEY, CDR2 SVGAGI. This CDR3 comprises 14 residues.

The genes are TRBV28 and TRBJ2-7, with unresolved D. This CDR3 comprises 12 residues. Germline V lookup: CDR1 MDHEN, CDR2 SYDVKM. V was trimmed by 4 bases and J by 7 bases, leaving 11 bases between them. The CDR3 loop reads CASSWKAPEQYF. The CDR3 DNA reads TGTGCCAGCAGTTGGAAGGCTCCAGAGCAGTACTTC.

CDR3 amino acids: CASAGGDGYTF. The CDR3, as DNA: TGTGCCAGCGCAGGGGGCGATGGCTACACCTTC. The chain couples TRBV6-5 to TRBJ1-2, with 8 bases matching TRBD1. The CDR3 has 11 amino acids. With 8 bases clipped from V and 6 bases from J, the junction kept 2 bases outside the gene matches. From germline, CDR1 is MNHEY and CDR2 SVGAGI.

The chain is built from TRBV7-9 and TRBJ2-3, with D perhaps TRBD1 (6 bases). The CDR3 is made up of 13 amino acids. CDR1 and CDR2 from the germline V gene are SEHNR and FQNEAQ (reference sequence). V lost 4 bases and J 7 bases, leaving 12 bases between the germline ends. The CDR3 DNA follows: TGTGCCAGCAGCTCCCCCGGGACAAATACGCAGTATTTT. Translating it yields CASSSPGTNTQYF.

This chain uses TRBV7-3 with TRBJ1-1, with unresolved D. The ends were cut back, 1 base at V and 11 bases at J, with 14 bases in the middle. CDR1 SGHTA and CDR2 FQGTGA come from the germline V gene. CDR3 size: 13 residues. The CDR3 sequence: CASSLNSREEAFF. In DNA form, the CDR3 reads TGTGCCAGCAGCTTAAATTCTCGGGAGGAGGCTTTCTTT.

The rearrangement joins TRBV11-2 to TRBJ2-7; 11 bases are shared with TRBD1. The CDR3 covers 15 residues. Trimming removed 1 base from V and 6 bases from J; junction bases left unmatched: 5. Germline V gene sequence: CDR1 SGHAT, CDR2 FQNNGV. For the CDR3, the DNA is TGTGCCAGCAGCTTAGGGACAGGGGGCTTAATCGAGCAGTACTTC. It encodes CASSLGTGGLIEQYF.

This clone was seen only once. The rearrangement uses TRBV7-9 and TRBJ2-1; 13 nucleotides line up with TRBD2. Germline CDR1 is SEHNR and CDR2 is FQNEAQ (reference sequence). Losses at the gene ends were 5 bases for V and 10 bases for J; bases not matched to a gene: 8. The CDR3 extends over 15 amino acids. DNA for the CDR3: TGTGCCAGCAGCATACTAGCGGGAGGGCCTGGGGAGCAGTTCTTC. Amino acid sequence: CASSILAGGPGEQFF.

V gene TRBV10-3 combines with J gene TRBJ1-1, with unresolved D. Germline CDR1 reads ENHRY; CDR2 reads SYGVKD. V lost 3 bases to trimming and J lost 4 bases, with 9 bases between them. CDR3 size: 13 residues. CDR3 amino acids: CAISDEGRTEAFF. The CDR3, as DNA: TGTGCCATCAGTGATGAGGGTCGCACTGAAGCTTTCTTT.

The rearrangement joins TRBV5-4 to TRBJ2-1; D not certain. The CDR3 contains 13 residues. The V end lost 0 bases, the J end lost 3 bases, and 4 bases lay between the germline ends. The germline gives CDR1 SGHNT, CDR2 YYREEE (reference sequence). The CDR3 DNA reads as TGTGCCAGCAGCTTGGTAAGCTACAATGAGCAGTTCTTC. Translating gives CASSLVSYNEQFF. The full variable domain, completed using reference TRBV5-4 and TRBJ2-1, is ETGVTQSPTHLIKTRGQQVTLRCSSQSGHNTVSWYQQALGQGPQFIFQYYREEENGRGNFPPRFSGLQFPNYSSELNVNALELDDSALYLCASSLVSYNEQFFGPGTRLTVL.

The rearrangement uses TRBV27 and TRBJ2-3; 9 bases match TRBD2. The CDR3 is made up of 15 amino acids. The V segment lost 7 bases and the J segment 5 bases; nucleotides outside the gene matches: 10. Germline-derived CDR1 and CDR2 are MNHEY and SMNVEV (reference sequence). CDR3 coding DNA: TGTGCCAGCACCATGGAGGGTAGCGGGGGAGATACGCAGTATTTT. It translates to CASTMEGSGGDTQYF.

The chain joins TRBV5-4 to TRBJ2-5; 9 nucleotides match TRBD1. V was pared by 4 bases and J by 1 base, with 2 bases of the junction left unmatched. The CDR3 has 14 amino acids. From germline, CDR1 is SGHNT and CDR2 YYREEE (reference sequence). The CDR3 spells CASSHRGPQETQYF. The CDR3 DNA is TGTGCCAGCAGCCACAGGGGGCCCCAAGAGACCCAGTACTTC.

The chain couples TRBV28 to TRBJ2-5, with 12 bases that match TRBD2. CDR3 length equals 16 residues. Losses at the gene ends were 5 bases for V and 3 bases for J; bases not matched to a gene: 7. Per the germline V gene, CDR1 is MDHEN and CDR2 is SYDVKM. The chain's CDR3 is CASSHLAGGFEETQYF. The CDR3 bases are TGTGCCAGCAGTCACCTAGCGGGGGGGTTCGAAGAGACCCAGTACTTC. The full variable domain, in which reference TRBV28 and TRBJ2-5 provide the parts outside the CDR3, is DVKVTQSSRYLVKRTGEKVFLECVQDMDHENMFWYRQDPGLGLRLIYFSYDVKMKEKGDIPEGYSVSREKKERFSLILESASTNQTSMYLCASSHLAGGFEETQYFGPGTRLLVL.

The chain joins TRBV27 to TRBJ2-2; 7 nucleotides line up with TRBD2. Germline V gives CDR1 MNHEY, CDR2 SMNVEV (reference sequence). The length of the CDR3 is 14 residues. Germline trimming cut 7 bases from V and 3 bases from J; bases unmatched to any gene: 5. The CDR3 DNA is TGTGCCAGCAATAACCGGGGGGACACCGGGGAGCTGTTTTTT. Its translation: CASNNRGDTGELFF.

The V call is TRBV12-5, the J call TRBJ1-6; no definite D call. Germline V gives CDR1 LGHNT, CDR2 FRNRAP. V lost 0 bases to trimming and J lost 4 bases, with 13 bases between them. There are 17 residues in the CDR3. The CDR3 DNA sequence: TGTGCTAGTGGTTTGGTACCCGAGCCTTCTTATAATTCACCCCTCCACTTT. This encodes CASGLVPEPSYNSPLHF.

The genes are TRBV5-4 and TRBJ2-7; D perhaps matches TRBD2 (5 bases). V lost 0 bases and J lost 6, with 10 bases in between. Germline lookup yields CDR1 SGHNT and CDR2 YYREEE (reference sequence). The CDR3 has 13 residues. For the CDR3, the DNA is TGTGCCAGCAGCTTGGACGAGGGCCTCGAGCAGTACTTC. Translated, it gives CASSLDEGLEQYF.

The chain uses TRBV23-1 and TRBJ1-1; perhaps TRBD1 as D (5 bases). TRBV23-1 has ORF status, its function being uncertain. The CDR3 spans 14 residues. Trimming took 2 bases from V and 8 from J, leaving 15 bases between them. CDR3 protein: CASSQRRLRGEAFF. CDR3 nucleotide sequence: TGCGCCAGCAGTCAACGAAGGCTCCGGGGCGAAGCTTTCTTT.

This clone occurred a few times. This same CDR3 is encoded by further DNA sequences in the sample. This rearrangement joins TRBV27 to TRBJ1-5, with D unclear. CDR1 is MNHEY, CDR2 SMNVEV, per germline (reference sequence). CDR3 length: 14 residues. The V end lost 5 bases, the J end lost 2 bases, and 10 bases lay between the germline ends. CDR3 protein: CASSPIGGNQPQHF. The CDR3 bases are TGTGCCAGCAGTCCCATTGGGGGCAATCAGCCCCAGCATTTT.

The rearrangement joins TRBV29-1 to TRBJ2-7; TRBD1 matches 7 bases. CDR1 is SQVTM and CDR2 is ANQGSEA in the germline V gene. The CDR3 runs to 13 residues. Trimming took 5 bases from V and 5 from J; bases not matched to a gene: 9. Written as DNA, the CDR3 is TGCAGCGTTCTCAGGGGGAGCCCCAACGAGCAGTACTTC. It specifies CSVLRGSPNEQYF.

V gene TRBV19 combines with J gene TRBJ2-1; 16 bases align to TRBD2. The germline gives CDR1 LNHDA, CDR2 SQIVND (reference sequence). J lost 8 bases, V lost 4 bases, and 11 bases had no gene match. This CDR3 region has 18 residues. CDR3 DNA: TGTGCCAGTAGTACCGAAATCGGGACTAGCGGGAGGGATGATGAGCAGTTCTTC. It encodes CASSTEIGTSGRDDEQFF. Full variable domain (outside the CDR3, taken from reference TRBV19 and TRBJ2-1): DGGITQSPKYLFRKEGQNVTLSCEQNLNHDAMYWYRQDPGQGLRLIYYSQIVNDFQKGDIAEGYSVSREKKESFPLTVTSAQKNPTAFYLCASSTEIGTSGRDDEQFFGPGTRLTVL.

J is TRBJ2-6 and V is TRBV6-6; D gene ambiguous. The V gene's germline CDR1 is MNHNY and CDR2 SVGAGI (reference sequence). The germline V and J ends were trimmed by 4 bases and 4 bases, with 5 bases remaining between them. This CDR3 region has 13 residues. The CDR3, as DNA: TGTGCCAGCAGTTCCCTGGGGGCCAACGTCCTGACTTTC. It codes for CASSSLGANVLTF.

The CDR3 protein is CASSSVGRLAGDTGELFF. CDR3 DNA: TGTGCCAGCAGCTCTGTGGGGAGACTAGCGGGAGACACCGGGGAGCTGTTTTTT. This chain uses TRBV11-2 with TRBJ2-2; TRBD2 matches at 12 bases. Germline V lookup: CDR1 SGHAT, CDR2 FQNNGV. The CDR3 runs to 18 residues. The V segment lost 4 bases and the J segment 3 bases; nucleotides outside the gene matches: 9.

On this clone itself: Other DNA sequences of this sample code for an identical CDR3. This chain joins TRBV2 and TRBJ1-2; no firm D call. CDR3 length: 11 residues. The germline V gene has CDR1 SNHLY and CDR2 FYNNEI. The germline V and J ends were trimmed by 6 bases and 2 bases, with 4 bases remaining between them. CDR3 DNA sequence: TGTGCCAGCAGCGACAACTATGGCTACACCTTC. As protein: CASSDNYGYTF.

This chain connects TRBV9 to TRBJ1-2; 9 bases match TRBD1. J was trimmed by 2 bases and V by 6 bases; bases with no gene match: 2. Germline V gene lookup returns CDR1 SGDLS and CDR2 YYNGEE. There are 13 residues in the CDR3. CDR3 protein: CASIGQGNYGYTF. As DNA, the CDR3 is TGTGCCAGCATCGGACAGGGGAACTATGGCTACACCTTC.

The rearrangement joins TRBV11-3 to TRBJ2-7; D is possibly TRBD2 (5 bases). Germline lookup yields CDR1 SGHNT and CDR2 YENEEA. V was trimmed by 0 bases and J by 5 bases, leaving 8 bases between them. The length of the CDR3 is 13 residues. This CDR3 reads CASSLDPEDEQYF. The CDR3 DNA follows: TGTGCCAGCAGCTTAGATCCGGAGGACGAGCAGTACTTC.

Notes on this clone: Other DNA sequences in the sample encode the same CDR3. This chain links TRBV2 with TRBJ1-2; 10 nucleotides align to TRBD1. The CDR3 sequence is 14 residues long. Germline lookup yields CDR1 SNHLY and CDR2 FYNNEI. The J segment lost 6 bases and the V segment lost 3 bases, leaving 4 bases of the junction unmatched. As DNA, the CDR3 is TGTGCCAGCAGTGAGGCCGGGACAGGGGATGGCTACACCTTC. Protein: CASSEAGTGDGYTF.